The 21 T cell receptor beta chains given below trace back to one sample, sequenced in a study of T-cell memory formation after mild COVID-19. TCRdb re-derived calls from the 5' RACE reads in MiXCR, one entry per CDR3 protein. The sample consists of approximately 480,000 distinct CDR3 sequences, 18% of them appearing once. The sequenced sample consisted of PBMCs or a T cell subset sorted from them (not recorded which). The receptors were gathered from an adult woman who had mild COVID-19 (a few samples of this study predate the infection). Cell type and time point are not known.

This clonotype was detected a few times. The chain combines TRBV7-9 with TRBJ2-7; D gene ambiguous. V shed 0 bases and J shed 3 bases, with 12 bases lying between them. The CDR3 contains 15 residues. The V gene's germline CDR1 is SEHNR and CDR2 FQNEAQ (reference sequence). The CDR3 DNA is TGTGCCAGCAGCTTAGCGGGCGGAAAGTTCTACGAGCAGTACTTC. Encoded protein: CASSLAGGKFYEQYF.

This clonotype came up many times. The chain has TRBV20-1 and TRBJ2-1, with TRBD2 identical over 10 bases. This CDR3 contains 14 residues. CDR1 is DFQATT, CDR2 SNEGSKA, per germline (reference sequence). J gave up 8 bases and V 4 bases, and 8 bases lay outside the gene matches. CDR3 in amino acids: CSANWASGSHEQFF. The CDR3 DNA follows: TGCAGTGCTAATTGGGCTAGCGGGAGTCATGAGCAGTTCTTC.

V and J are TRBV7-2 and TRBJ2-1, with D unclear. The CDR3 extends over 15 amino acids. Germline CDR1 is SGHTA and CDR2 is FQGNSA. The germline V and J ends were trimmed by 1 base and 10 bases, with 17 bases remaining between them. The CDR3 reads CASSLGGGGGREQFF. As DNA, the CDR3 is TGTGCCAGCAGCTTAGGGGGTGGTGGCGGTAGGGAGCAGTTCTTC.

This clonotype was seen a handful of times. The chain couples TRBV25-1 to TRBJ2-7; 9 positions agree with TRBD1. Germline V gene data show CDR1 as MGHDK and CDR2 as SYGVNS. With 4 bases clipped from V and 2 bases from J, the junction kept 6 bases outside the gene matches. CDR3 length: 15 amino acids. The CDR3 is CASSGTGTGTYEQYF. The CDR3 nucleotides read TGTGCCAGCAGTGGGACCGGGACAGGGACCTACGAGCAGTACTTC.

This clonotype was observed a handful of times. This CDR3 reads CASSHPVVAGGPNEQFF. The CDR3 DNA reads TGTGCCAGCAGCCACCCCGTGGTAGCGGGGGGGCCGAATGAGCAGTTCTTC. The chain recombines TRBV5-6 with TRBJ2-1, with 11 positions matching TRBD2. CDR3 length: 17 amino acids. Germline CDR1 is SGHDT and CDR2 is YYEEEE. V dropped 4 bases and J dropped 7; count of bases not matched to a gene: 13.

This rearrangement joins TRBV2 to TRBJ1-5; 11 bases are shared with TRBD1. Germline-derived CDR1 and CDR2 are SNHLY and FYNNEI. J gave up 6 bases and V 6 bases, and 4 bases lay outside the gene matches. The CDR3 totals 14 residues. The CDR3 protein is CASRGTGGAQPQHF. The DNA of the CDR3 is TGTGCCAGCAGGGGGACAGGGGGGGCTCAGCCCCAGCATTTT.

This rearrangement joins TRBV7-9 to TRBJ1-2; D call uncertain. The CDR3 has 14 amino acids. Germline V gene sequence: CDR1 SEHNR, CDR2 FQNEAQ (reference sequence). Deletions cut 4 bases from V and 6 bases from J, with 15 bases between. The CDR3 bases are TGTGCCAGCAGCTCGGACCTTTACACTAATGGCTACACCTTC. Encoded protein: CASSSDLYTNGYTF.

Only a few counts were recorded for this clonotype. This sequence joins TRBV27 and TRBJ2-3; 9 bases agree with TRBD2. V was pared by 9 bases and J by 5 bases, with 15 bases of the junction left unmatched. From germline, CDR1 is MNHEY and CDR2 SMNVEV (reference sequence). The length of the CDR3 is 16 residues. CDR3 protein: CASPKVAGACEDTQYF. The DNA of the CDR3 is TGTGCCAGTCCCAAGGTAGCGGGGGCCTGTGAAGATACGCAGTATTTT.

This clonotype showed up just a few times. The V and J genes are TRBV12-3 or TRBV12-4 and TRBJ2-1, with 8 bases that match TRBD2. The CDR3 runs to 14 residues. J gave up 6 bases and V 4 bases, and 5 bases lay outside the gene matches. The CDR3 DNA reads as TGTGCCAGCAGTTCGACTAGCGTGGGCAATGAGCAGTTCTTC. It specifies CASSSTSVGNEQFF.

This clonotype came up a few times. The chain links TRBV7-3 to TRBJ2-1; the match to TRBD1 covers 10 bases. The CDR3 loop spans 14 amino acids. The germline V gene has CDR1 SGHTA and CDR2 FQGTGA. J was trimmed by 7 bases and V by 6 bases; bases with no gene match: 6. CDR3 residues: CASRGGQGSNEQFF. Written as DNA, the CDR3 is TGTGCCAGCAGAGGGGGACAGGGGTCGAATGAGCAGTTCTTC.

V usage is TRBV9 and J usage is TRBJ2-7, with D perhaps TRBD1 (6 bases). The CDR3 contains 14 residues. Between the trimmed V and J ends, which lost 5 bases and 1 base, there was a span of 13 bases. Germline-derived CDR1 and CDR2 are SGDLS and YYNGEE. The CDR3 sequence: CASSVTGSSYEQYF. The CDR3 DNA reads TGTGCCAGCAGTGTTACAGGGTCTTCCTACGAGCAGTACTTC. Together with reference TRBV9 and TRBJ2-7, the CDR3 gives the full variable domain: DSGVTQTPKHLITATGQRVTLRCSPRSGDLSVYWYQQSLDQGLQFLIQYYNGEERAKGNILERFSAQQFPDLHSELNLSSLELGDSALYFCASSVTGSSYEQYFGPGTRLTVT.

This clonotype was detected a few times. The chain recombines TRBV19 with TRBJ2-2; 8 bases match TRBD1. This CDR3 comprises 16 residues. V dropped 3 bases and J dropped 6; count of bases not matched to a gene: 9. In germline, CDR1 is LNHDA, CDR2 SQIVND (reference sequence). The CDR3, as DNA: TGTGCCAGTAGTATCCTTGACAGGGGCCCTCCCGGGGAGCTGTTTTTT. It encodes CASSILDRGPPGELFF.

This clonotype turned up a few times. The J gene is TRBJ2-3, the V gene TRBV10-3; D may correspond to TRBD1 or TRBD2 (5 bases each). Trimming removed 7 bases from V and 3 bases from J, with 11 bases in between. Germline V CDR1 and CDR2: ENHRY, SYGVKD. CDR3 length: 13 residues. CDR3 DNA sequence: TGTGCCATCAATCTAGCAGGGACAGATACGCAGTATTTT. This sequence encodes CAINLAGTDTQYF.

This clonotype was detected only a few times. The V call is TRBV9, the J call TRBJ1-1; 7 bases are shared with TRBD1. The germline V gene encodes CDR1 SGDLS and CDR2 YYNGEE. The V segment lost 2 bases and the J segment 1 base; nucleotides outside the gene matches: 8. The length of the CDR3 is 16 residues. As DNA, the CDR3 is TGTGCCAGCAGCGTCGAAGACAGGGCTCAGAACACTGAAGCTTTCTTT. Translation: CASSVEDRAQNTEAFF.

This chain links TRBV5-1 with TRBJ1-1; D ambiguous. This CDR3 is 14 amino acids long. CDR1 is SGHRS and CDR2 is YFSETQ in the germline V gene. With 0 bases removed from V and 7 bases from J, the gap between germline ends came to 13 bases. The CDR3 DNA sequence: TGCGCCAGCAGCTTGGAAAATGGGGTCGATGAAGCTTTCTTT. Amino acids: CASSLENGVDEAFF.

In this sample, this clonotype turned up a few times. This chain connects TRBV3-1 to TRBJ1-1; D not certain. The germline V gene has CDR1 LGHDT and CDR2 YNNKEL (reference sequence). There are 15 residues in the CDR3. The V gene lost 0 bases and the J gene lost 7 bases, with 15 bases spanning the gap. CDR3 sequence reads: CASSQDTGGAGEAFF. In nucleotides, the CDR3 is TGTGCCAGCAGCCAAGATACGGGAGGAGCGGGTGAAGCTTTCTTT. Using reference TRBV3-1 and TRBJ1-1 for the parts outside the CDR3, the full variable domain is DTAVSQTPKYLVTQMGNDKSIKCEQNLGHDTMYWYKQDSKKFLKIMFSYNNKELIINETVPNRFSPKSPDKAHLNLHINSLELGDSAVYFCASSQDTGGAGEAFFGQGTRLTVV.

This chain uses TRBV30 with TRBJ2-3; D possibly corresponds to TRBD2 (5 bases). Germline V gene data show CDR1 as GTSNPN and CDR2 as SVGIG (reference sequence). The length of the CDR3 is 14 residues. Trimming took 0 bases from V and 2 from J, leaving 9 bases between them. The CDR3: CAWSVRGFTDTQYF. CDR3 bases: TGTGCCTGGAGTGTAAGAGGGTTCACAGATACGCAGTATTTT.

This clonotype came up many times. V and J are TRBV7-9 and TRBJ2-5; TRBD1 matches at 9 bases. Looked up from germline, CDR1 is SEHNR and CDR2 is FQNEAQ (reference sequence). With 1 base clipped from V and 3 bases from J, the junction kept 6 bases outside the gene matches. This CDR3 spans 16 amino acids. The CDR3 loop reads CASSLVPGQGEETQYF. The CDR3 coding sequence is TGTGCCAGCAGCTTAGTCCCGGGACAGGGAGAAGAGACCCAGTACTTC.

CDR3 amino acids: CASSSDRGLRSGANVLTF. The CDR3 DNA reads TGTGCCAGCAGCTCCGACAGGGGCCTTCGCTCTGGGGCCAACGTCCTGACTTTC. The chain recombines TRBV5-5 with TRBJ2-6; 8 nucleotides line up with TRBD1. V lost 3 bases, J lost 0 bases, and 8 bases stayed unmatched. CDR1 and CDR2 (germline): SGHKS, YYEKEE (reference sequence). This CDR3 is built from 18 residues. The full variable domain, completed using reference TRBV5-5 and TRBJ2-6, is DAGVTQSPTHLIKTRGQQVTLRCSPISGHKSVSWYQQVLGQGPQFIFQYYEKEERGRGNFPDRFSARQFPNYSSELNVNALLLGDSALYLCASSSDRGLRSGANVLTFGAGSRLTVL.

V and J are TRBV12-3 or TRBV12-4 and TRBJ1-2, with no clear D. This CDR3 comprises 13 residues. Trimming removed 6 bases from V and 4 bases from J, with 12 bases in between. CDR3 in amino acids: CASRNGSSYGYTF. The CDR3 DNA sequence: TGTGCCAGCAGGAACGGCAGCTCCTATGGCTACACCTTC.

This clonotype was counted ten times or more. The V call is TRBV11-1, the J call TRBJ2-2, with D unclear. Deletions cut 1 base from V and 1 base from J, with 7 bases between. From germline, CDR1 is SGHAT and CDR2 FQDESV (reference sequence). The CDR3 length is 15 residues. For the CDR3, the DNA is TGTGCCAGCAGCTTAGATGGCAGGAACACCGGGGAGCTGTTTTTT. Translating it yields CASSLDGRNTGELFF.